This TCR beta chain appears in the sequencing data of a study of preoperative IRX-2 immunotherapy in early breast cancer. Documented treatment: preoperative locoregional IRX-2 cytokine immunotherapy. This phase Ib study tested locoregional IRX-2 cytokine immunotherapy given before surgery. This clone was found once. From germline, CDR1 is LNHDA and CDR2 SQIVND (reference sequence). The CDR3 has 15 amino acids. V lost 3 bases, J lost 4 bases, and 16 bases lay in between. TCRdb's copy holds only in-frame clones and misses some; the assay was immunoSEQ multiplex PCR. Seen here are 40,000 to 45,000 clones, roughly 77% observed once, and the top ten hold roughly 1.2%.

The input for sequencing was tumor tissue, taken after IRX-2 immunotherapy. The sequence was obtained from a human donor with breast cancer. The chain joins TRBV19 to TRBJ2-7; D unclear. The CDR3 here is CASSISAYAPYEQYF. The CDR3, as DNA: TGTGCCAGTAGTATTTCTGCCTATGCCCCTTACGAGCAGTACTTC.